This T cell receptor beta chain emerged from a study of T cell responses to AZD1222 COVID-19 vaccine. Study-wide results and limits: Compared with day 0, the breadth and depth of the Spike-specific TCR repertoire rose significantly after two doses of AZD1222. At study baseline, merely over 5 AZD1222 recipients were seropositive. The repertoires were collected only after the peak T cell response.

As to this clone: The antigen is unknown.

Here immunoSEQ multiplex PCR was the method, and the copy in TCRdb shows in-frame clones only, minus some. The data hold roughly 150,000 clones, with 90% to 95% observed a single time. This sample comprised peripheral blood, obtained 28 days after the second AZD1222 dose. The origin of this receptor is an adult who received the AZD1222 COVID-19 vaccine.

The CDR3: CASSETVNQPQHF. The CDR3 DNA follows: TGCGCCAGCAGCGAGACAGTCAATCAGCCCCAGCATTTT. The genes are TRBV5-1 and TRBJ1-5; weak D call: TRBD1 (5 bases). The germline V and J ends were trimmed by 4 bases and 3 bases, with 8 bases remaining between them. The CDR3 is made up of 13 amino acids. In germline, CDR1 is SGHRS, CDR2 YFSETQ.